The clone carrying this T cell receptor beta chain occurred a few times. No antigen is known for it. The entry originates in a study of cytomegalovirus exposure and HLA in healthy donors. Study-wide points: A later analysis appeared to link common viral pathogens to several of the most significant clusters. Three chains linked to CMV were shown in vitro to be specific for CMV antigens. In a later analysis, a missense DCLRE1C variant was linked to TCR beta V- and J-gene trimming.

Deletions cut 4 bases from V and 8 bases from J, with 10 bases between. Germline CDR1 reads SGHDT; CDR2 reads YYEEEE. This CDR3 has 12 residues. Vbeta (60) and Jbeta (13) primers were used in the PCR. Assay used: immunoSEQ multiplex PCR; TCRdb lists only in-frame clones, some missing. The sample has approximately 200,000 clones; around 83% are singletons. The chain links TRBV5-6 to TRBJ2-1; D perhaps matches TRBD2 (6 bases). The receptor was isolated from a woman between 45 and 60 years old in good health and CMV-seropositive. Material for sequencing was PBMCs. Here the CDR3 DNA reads TGTGCCAGCAGCCGCGGGGAGGATGAGCAGTTCTTC. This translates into CASSRGEDEQFF.